Shown below are 19 T cell receptor beta chains from a single sample sequenced in a study of beta chain features in type 1 diabetes. General study points: Shorter TCRB CDR3s, moderately but significantly so, were found in Type 1 diabetes patients in all four CD4+ subsets.

No antigen has been identified for these receptors. Expressed TCRB transcripts were sequenced after all isolated RNA was converted to cDNA. Produced via immunoSEQ multiplex PCR; TCRdb's table is partial and in-frame only. The profile shows hundreds of thousands of clones, over 13% of them singletons. Sequencing was performed on naive CD4+ T cells from blood. These receptors all come from a man younger than 35 with type 1 diabetes.

V usage is TRBV4-2 and J usage is TRBJ2-1, with a possible D match to TRBD2 (6 bases). Germline V gives CDR1 LGHNA, CDR2 YNFKEQ. The V end was cut by 4 bases, the J end by 3 bases, with 16 bases between. The CDR3 totals 16 residues. The CDR3 is CASSLRAGPVYNEQFF. CDR3 in DNA: TGTGCCAGCAGCCTTAGGGCGGGGCCGGTCTACAATGAGCAGTTCTTC.

This clone came up a few times. This CDR3 reads CASNYGRKNTEAFF. For the CDR3, the DNA is TGTGCCAGCAATTATGGGAGAAAGAACACTGAAGCTTTCTTT. V and J are TRBV4-2 and TRBJ1-1; no clear D. Per germline, CDR1 LGHNA and CDR2 YNFKEQ. Trimming left V 7 bases short and J 1 base short, with 13 bases between. The CDR3 covers 14 residues.

The V gene is TRBV30, the J gene TRBJ2-6; no firm D call. V gave up 8 bases and J gave up 3 bases, with 5 bases separating them. Per germline, CDR1 GTSNPN and CDR2 SVGIG (reference sequence). The CDR3 has 11 residues. For the CDR3, the DNA is TGTGCCCGAGATGGGGCCAACGTCCTGACTTTC. The encoded protein is CARDGANVLTF.

The V call is TRBV7-8, the J call TRBJ2-3, with 10 bases lining up with TRBD2. CDR3 length equals 15 residues. Germline CDR1 SGHVS, CDR2 FQNEAQ. Trimming took 5 bases from V and 4 from J; bases not matched to a gene: 6. The CDR3 DNA sequence: TGTGCCAGCAGCCAGCGGGGGGGCCTCGCAGATACGCAGTATTTT. Amino acids: CASSQRGGLADTQYF.

V is TRBV5-1 and J is TRBJ2-3, with 9 bases aligning to TRBD1. Germline V gene lookup returns CDR1 SGHRS and CDR2 YFSETQ. There are 15 residues in the CDR3. J gave up 4 bases and V 5 bases, and 8 bases lay outside the gene matches. For the CDR3, the DNA is TGCGCCAGCAGGCAAAGGACAGGGGAGGCAGATACGCAGTATTTT. This codes for CASRQRTGEADTQYF.

This clone has only a few counts. V gene TRBV28 combines with J gene TRBJ2-7; D is perhaps TRBD1 (6 bases). V dropped 4 bases and J dropped 3 bases, with 13 bases sitting between them. The CDR3 sequence is 14 residues long. Germline-derived CDR1 and CDR2 are MDHEN and SYDVKM. As DNA, the CDR3 is TGTGCCAGCAGTTCATTCACAGGGAACTACGAGCAGTACTTC. Translating gives CASSSFTGNYEQYF.

This clone was counted between two and nine times. The chain carries TRBV10-3 and TRBJ2-1; D may be TRBD2 (5 bases). The CDR3 sequence is 12 residues long. Trimming took off 6 bases at V and 7 bases at J, with 10 bases between the two ends. In germline, CDR1 is ENHRY, CDR2 SYGVKD. The CDR3 DNA reads as TGTGCCATCAGGGACGGGAAAAATGAGCAGTTCTTC. Its protein product is CAIRDGKNEQFF.

The rearrangement uses TRBV5-6 and TRBJ2-1; TRBD2 matches at 7 bases. This CDR3 contains 16 residues. CDR1 is SGHDT and CDR2 is YYEEEE in the germline V gene. With 3 bases clipped from V and 5 bases from J, the junction kept 11 bases outside the gene matches. CDR3 nucleotide sequence: TGTGCCAGCAGCTCGGAGCGGGGCCTTTTCGACAATGAGCAGTTCTTC. This translates into CASSSERGLFDNEQFF.

This clone occurred a few times. This chain connects TRBV9 to TRBJ2-3; D gene unclear. The CDR3 totals 14 residues. Germline V CDR1 and CDR2: SGDLS, YYNGEE. V was shortened by 4 bases and J by 1 base, with 10 bases between the two germline ends. The chain's CDR3 is CASSTRTGTDTQYF. CDR3 bases: TGTGCCAGCAGCACGAGGACGGGCACAGATACGCAGTATTTT.

This clone was recorded a few times. This CDR3 is also generated by other DNA sequences in the sample. The rearrangement joins TRBV7-3 to TRBJ2-3; 8 bases are shared with TRBD1. Germline loops: CDR1 SGHTA, CDR2 FQGTGA. This CDR3 spans 14 amino acids. Trimming removed 5 bases from V and 3 bases from J; junction bases left unmatched: 4. Written as DNA, the CDR3 is TGTGCCAGCAGCCCTGGACAGGGTACAGATACGCAGTATTTT. This translates into CASSPGQGTDTQYF.

V gene TRBV9 combines with J gene TRBJ1-6; the D gene is possibly TRBD1 (5 bases). Between the trimmed V and J ends, which lost 0 bases and 8 bases, there was a span of 12 bases. Germline lookup yields CDR1 SGDLS and CDR2 YYNGEE. The CDR3 has 15 amino acids. The CDR3 here is CASSVGGRVDSPLHF. For the CDR3, the DNA is TGTGCCAGCAGCGTAGGTGGCAGGGTGGATTCACCCCTCCACTTT.

The rearrangement uses TRBV2 and TRBJ2-1; D is uncertain. Trimming took 7 bases from V and 0 from J, leaving 7 bases between them. Germline-derived CDR1 and CDR2 are SNHLY and FYNNEI. The length of the CDR3 is 13 residues. In DNA form, the CDR3 reads TGTGCCAGCACGCAGAGCTCCTACAATGAGCAGTTCTTC. Its protein product is CASTQSSYNEQFF.

The gene calls are TRBV10-3 and TRBJ1-1; D is perhaps TRBD1 (5 bases). V was trimmed by 0 bases and J by 11 bases, leaving 13 bases between them. From germline, CDR1 is ENHRY and CDR2 SYGVKD. CDR3 length equals 13 residues. The DNA for the CDR3 is TGTGCCATCAGTGAGTCCGGGGACGGGACCGCTTTCTTT. This translates into CAISESGDGTAFF.

This clone has just a few counts. V and J are TRBV19 and TRBJ2-2; no definite D call. V shed 8 bases and J shed 6 bases, with 4 bases lying between them. The CDR3 covers 10 residues. Germline CDR1 LNHDA, CDR2 SQIVND (reference sequence). CDR3 sequence reads: CASFSGELFF. The CDR3 bases are TGTGCCAGTTTCTCCGGGGAGCTGTTTTTT.

This clone was picked up a small number of times. V gene TRBV5-4 combines with J gene TRBJ1-5; 9 positions agree with TRBD1. This CDR3 is 15 amino acids long. The V gene end was trimmed by 4 bases and the J gene end by 5 bases; junction bases not matched to a gene: 7. From germline, CDR1 is SGHNT and CDR2 YYREEE (reference sequence). CDR3 DNA sequence: TGTGCCAGCAGCCCGGGACAGGGAGTTGATCAGCCCCAGCATTTT. Translation: CASSPGQGVDQPQHF.

The chain recombines TRBV21-1 with TRBJ1-1. TRBV21-1 constitutes a pseudogene. This CDR3 is 15 amino acids long. CDR3 nucleotide sequence: TGTGCCAGCAGCAAAGCGCGGCCGTTGAACACTGAAGCTTTCTTT. It translates to CASSKARPLNTEAFF.

This clone occurred a few times. J is TRBJ2-1 and V is TRBV30; D is unresolved. Germline V gene sequence: CDR1 GTSNPN, CDR2 SVGIG (reference sequence). V lost 0 bases and J lost 3, with 9 bases in between. This CDR3 contains 14 residues. This CDR3 reads CAWSVRLVYNEQFF. The CDR3 coding sequence is TGTGCCTGGAGTGTAAGGCTCGTCTACAATGAGCAGTTCTTC.

The V and J genes are TRBV2 and TRBJ2-2; 15 bases line up with TRBD2. The CDR3 consists of 14 residues. CDR1 is SNHLY and CDR2 is FYNNEI in the germline V gene. Trimming at V came to 6 bases and at J to 13 bases, leaving 6 bases not matched to a gene. In DNA, the CDR3 is TGTGCCAGCAGCGCGGGACTAGCGGGGGGAAGGCTGTTTTTT. It is translated as CASSAGLAGGRLFF.

The chain is built from TRBV6-1 and TRBJ2-5; TRBD2 might be the D (5 bases). CDR1 is MNHNS, CDR2 SASEGT, per germline. The CDR3 sequence is 14 residues long. The V gene lost 3 bases and the J gene lost 1 base, with 9 bases spanning the gap. The CDR3 here is CASSDGGSQETQYF. CDR3 in DNA: TGTGCCAGCAGTGATGGTGGGAGCCAAGAGACCCAGTACTTC.